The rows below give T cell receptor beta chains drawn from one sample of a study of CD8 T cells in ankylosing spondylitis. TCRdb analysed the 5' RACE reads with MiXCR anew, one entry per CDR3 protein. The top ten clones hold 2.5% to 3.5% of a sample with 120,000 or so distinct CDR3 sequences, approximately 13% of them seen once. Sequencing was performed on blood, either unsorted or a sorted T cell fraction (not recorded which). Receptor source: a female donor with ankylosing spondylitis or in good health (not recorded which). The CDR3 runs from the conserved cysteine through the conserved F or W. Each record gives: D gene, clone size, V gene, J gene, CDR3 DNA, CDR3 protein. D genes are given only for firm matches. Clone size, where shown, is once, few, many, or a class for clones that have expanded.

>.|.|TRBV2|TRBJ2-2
TGTGCCAGCAGCCCCGACATAGGGGAGCTGTTTTTT
CASSPDIGELFF
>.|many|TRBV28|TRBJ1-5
TGTGCCAGCAGTTTGGCCTTTAGCAATCAGCCCCAGCATTTT
CASSLAFSNQPQHF
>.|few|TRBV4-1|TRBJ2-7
TGCGCCAGCAGCCAGCCCGAAGGTGCGGGGCTGGTGAGGGAGCAGTACTTC
CASSQPEGAGLVREQYF
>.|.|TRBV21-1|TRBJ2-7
TGTGCCAGCAGAAAAAAATCGGGACAGGGCTACGAGCAGTACTTC
CASRKKSGQGYEQYF
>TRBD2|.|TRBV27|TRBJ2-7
TGTGCCAGCAGCATCCTAGCGGGAGGTTCCTACGAGCAGTACTTC
CASSILAGGSYEQYF
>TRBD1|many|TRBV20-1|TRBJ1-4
TGCAGTGCCACGACCGGGACAGCCTTTAATGAAAAACTGTTTTTT
CSATTGTAFNEKLFF
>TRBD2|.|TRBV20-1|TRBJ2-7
TGCAGTGCTAGAGCTAGCGGGAGAAACGACGAGCAGTACTTC
CSARASGRNDEQYF
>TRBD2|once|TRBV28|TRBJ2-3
TGTGCCAGCAGTTTAACGGCTAGCGGGAGCACAGATACGCAGTATTTT
CASSLTASGSTDTQYF
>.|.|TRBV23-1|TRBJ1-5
TGCGCCAGCAGTCAATCCGTCCCTCAGCCCCAGCATTTT
CASSQSVPQPQHF
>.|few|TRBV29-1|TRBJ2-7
TGCAGCGTTGTCCCCGGACATAAATTCTACGAGCAGTACTTC
CSVVPGHKFYEQYF
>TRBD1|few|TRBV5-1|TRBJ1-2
TGCGCCAGCAGCGTAACCGGGACAGATGGCTACACCTTC
CASSVTGTDGYTF
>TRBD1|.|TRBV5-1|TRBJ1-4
TGCGCCAGCAGCGCGTCCGGGACAGGGATCCGAGAAGAAAAACTGTTTTTT
CASSASGTGIREEKLFF
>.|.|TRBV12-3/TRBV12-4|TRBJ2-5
TGTGCCAGCAGTCGAGATGGGGAGACCCAGTACTTC
CASSRDGETQYF
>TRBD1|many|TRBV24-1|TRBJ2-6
TGTGCCACCAGTGATTCCGACAGGGCTGGGGCCAACGTCCTGACTTTC
CATSDSDRAGANVLTF
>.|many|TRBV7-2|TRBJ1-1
TGTGCCAGCAGCTTACTTGGGATTATGAACACTGAAGCTTTCTTT
CASSLLGIMNTEAFF
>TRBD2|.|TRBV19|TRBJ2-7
TGTGCCAGTAGTATACATCCTGGGAGGGACGAGCAGTACTTC
CASSIHPGRDEQYF
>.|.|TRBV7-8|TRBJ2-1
TGTGCCAGCAGCCTTAGCGCCCTCCCCGTGGATGAGCAGTTCTTC
CASSLSALPVDEQFF
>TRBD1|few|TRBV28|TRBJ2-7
TGTGCCAGCAGCGGGACAGGGTATCGGGAGCAGTACTTC
CASSGTGYREQYF
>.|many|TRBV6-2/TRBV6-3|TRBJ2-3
TGTGCCAGCAGTTTCCCAGGGGCGGATACGCAGTATTTT
CASSFPGADTQYF
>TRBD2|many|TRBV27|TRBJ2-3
TGTGCCAGCAGTTTTCTTTTCGGGACTAGCGGGGGAACGGAGGATACGCAGTATTTT
CASSFLFGTSGGTEDTQYF
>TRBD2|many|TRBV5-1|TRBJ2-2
TGCGCCAGCAGCTTGGGGGTGACTAGCTATGGCACCGGGGAGCTGTTTTTT
CASSLGVTSYGTGELFF
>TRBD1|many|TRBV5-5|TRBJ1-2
TGTGCCAGCAGCGAGTCCGGGACAGGGCGACTCTATGGCTACACCTTC
CASSESGTGRLYGYTF
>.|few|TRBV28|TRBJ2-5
TGTGCCAGCAGTCTCCGACTAGTTCAGGAGACCCAGTACTTC
CASSLRLVQETQYF
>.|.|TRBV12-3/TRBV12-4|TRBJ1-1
TGTGCCAGCAGTGTTACCGGGCGGAACACTGAAGCTTTCTTT
CASSVTGRNTEAFF
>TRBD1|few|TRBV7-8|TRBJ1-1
TGTGCCAGCAGCCTAGACAGGGTCGCTGAAGCTTTCTTT
CASSLDRVAEAFF
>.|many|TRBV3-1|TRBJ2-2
TGTGCCAGCGAGCCGTTAGGCGGCTCGAACACCGGGGAGCTGTTTTTT
CASEPLGGSNTGELFF
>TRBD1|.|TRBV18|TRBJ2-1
TGTGCCAGCTCACCAGACCCGGGACAGGGGGCTTATAAAGAGCAGTTCTTC
CASSPDPGQGAYKEQFF
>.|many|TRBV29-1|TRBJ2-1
TGCAGCGTTGAAAGTCCCTTTGTTATTCGCGGAGGCTACAATGAGCAGTTCTTC
CSVESPFVIRGGYNEQFF
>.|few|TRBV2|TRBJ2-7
TGTGCCAGCAGTGAAGCACCGGCCTACGAGCAGTACTTC
CASSEAPAYEQYF
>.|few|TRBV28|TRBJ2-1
TGTGCCAGCAGTTTATTAGGGGGGAACTCCTACAATGAGCAGTTCTTC
CASSLLGGNSYNEQFF
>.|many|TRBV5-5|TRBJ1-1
TGTGCCAGCAGCTCGATAGTTGGGGGGACTGAAGCTTTCTTT
CASSSIVGGTEAFF
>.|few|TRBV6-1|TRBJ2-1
TGTGCCAGCACCGATAAACGGGGGGCGGGCAATGAGCAGTTCTTC
CASTDKRGAGNEQFF
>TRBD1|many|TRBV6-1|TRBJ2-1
TGTGCCAGCAGTACGGACAGGCCTGCCTCCTACAATGAGCAGTTCTTC
CASSTDRPASYNEQFF
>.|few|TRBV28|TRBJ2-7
TGTGCCAGCAGTTTGGGAGCCGAGGGCGAGCAGTACTTC
CASSLGAEGEQYF
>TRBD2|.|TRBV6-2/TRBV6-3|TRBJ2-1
TGTGCCAGCAGTTCCCCCTCAACTAGCGGCAAACCCTACAATGAGCAGTTCTTC
CASSSPSTSGKPYNEQFF
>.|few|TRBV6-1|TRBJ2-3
TGTGCCAGCAGTGTTTGGCGGGACGTCACCCCTCAAGATACGCAGTATTTT
CASSVWRDVTPQDTQYF
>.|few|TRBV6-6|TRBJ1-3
TGTGCCAGCAGACCCTTTGGAAACACCATATATTTT
CASRPFGNTIYF
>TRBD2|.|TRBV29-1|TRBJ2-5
TGCAGCGTTGTGCTAGCGGGAGAGACCCAGTACTTC
CSVVLAGETQYF
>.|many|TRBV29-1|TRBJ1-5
TGCAGCGCTGGTGACCGCAATCAGCCCCAGCATTTT
CSAGDRNQPQHF
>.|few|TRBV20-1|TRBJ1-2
TGCAGTGCTAGAGATGTTGGGGCAGCCTGGGGTGGCTACACCTTC
CSARDVGAAWGGYTF
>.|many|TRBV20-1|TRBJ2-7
TGCAGTGCTAGAGTAGTCGACTACGAGCAGTACTTC
CSARVVDYEQYF
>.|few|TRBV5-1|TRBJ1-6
TGCGCCAGCAGCTTGGGTACAGGAATTTCACCCCTCCACTTT
CASSLGTGISPLHF
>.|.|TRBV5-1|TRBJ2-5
TGCGCCAGCAGCTTGCCCGACTCCCGAAAAGAGACCCAGTACTTC
CASSLPDSRKETQYF
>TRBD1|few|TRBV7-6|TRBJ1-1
TGTGCCAGCAGCTTGGTCAGACAGGGGCACACTGAAGCTTTCTTT
CASSLVRQGHTEAFF
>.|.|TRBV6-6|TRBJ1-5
TGTGCCAGCAGTACGCCGGGTTATCAGCCCCAGCATTTT
CASSTPGYQPQHF
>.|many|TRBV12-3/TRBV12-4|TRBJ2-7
TGTGCCAGCAGCAGACAGTCGTACGAGCAGTACTTC
CASSRQSYEQYF
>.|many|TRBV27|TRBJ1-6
TGTGCCAGCAGTATCGGGCCCGGATATAATTCACCCCTCCACTTT
CASSIGPGYNSPLHF
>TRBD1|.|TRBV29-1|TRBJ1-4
TGCAGCGTTGATTCGGGACAGGGGTTAGGGAATGAAAAACTGTTTTTT
CSVDSGQGLGNEKLFF
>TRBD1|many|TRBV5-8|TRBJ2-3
TGTGCCAGCAGCTGGGACAGGGGAACAGATACGCAGTATTTT
CASSWDRGTDTQYF
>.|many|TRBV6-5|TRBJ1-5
TGTGCCAGCAGTTACCGCCAGGGAGCGAATCAGCCCCAGCATTTT
CASSYRQGANQPQHF
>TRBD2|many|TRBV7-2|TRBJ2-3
TGTGCCAGCAGCTTAGCAGGACTAGCGACAGATACGCAGTATTTT
CASSLAGLATDTQYF
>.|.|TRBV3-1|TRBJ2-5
TGTGCCAGCAGCCAAGAATCCCTGGAGACCCAGTACTTC
CASSQESLETQYF
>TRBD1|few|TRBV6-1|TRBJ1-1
TGTGCCAGCAGTGGACAGGGGCGCCCTGGTGAAGCTTTCTTT
CASSGQGRPGEAFF
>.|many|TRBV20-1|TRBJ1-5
TGCAGCGCCAGGGGAGCCAATCAGCCCCAGCATTTT
CSARGANQPQHF
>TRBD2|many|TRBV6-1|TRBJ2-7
TGTGCCAGCACGAGGTGGACTAGCGGGGGCGGTGGGAACGAGCAGTACTTC
CASTRWTSGGGGNEQYF